This entry describes one TCR beta chain. PCR amplification relied on 60 Vbeta primers (plus 13 Jbeta primers). Generated by immunoSEQ multiplex PCR, the TCRdb table keeps only in-frame clones and is missing some. The sample has around 140,000 clones; less than 80% are singletons. CDR3 length equals 15 residues. Looked up from germline, CDR1 is SGHNT and CDR2 is YYREEE (reference sequence). With 5 bases clipped from V and 1 base from J, the junction kept 8 bases outside the gene matches. The data stem from a study of cytomegalovirus exposure and HLA in healthy donors. The rearrangement links TRBV5-4 to TRBJ2-5, with 7 bases matching TRBD1. This receptor was taken from a female donor in good health and CMV-seropositive. The sample comprised PBMCs. This chain's CDR3 is CASREGTETQETQYF. The CDR3 bases are TGTGCCAGCAGGGAAGGGACAGAGACCCAAGAGACCCAGTACTTC.